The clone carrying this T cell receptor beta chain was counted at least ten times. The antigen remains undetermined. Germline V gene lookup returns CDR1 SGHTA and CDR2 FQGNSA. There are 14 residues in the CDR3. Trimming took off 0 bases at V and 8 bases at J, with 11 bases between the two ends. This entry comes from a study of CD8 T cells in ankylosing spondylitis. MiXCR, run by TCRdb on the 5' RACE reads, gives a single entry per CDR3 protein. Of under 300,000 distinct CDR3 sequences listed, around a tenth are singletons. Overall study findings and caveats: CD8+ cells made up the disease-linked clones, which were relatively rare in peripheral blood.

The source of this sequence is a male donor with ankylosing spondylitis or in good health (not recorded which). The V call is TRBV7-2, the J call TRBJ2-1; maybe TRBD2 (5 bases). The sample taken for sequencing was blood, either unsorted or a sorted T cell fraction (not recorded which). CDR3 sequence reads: CASSLAYGRDEQFF. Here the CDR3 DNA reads TGTGCCAGCAGCTTAGCGTACGGGCGGGATGAGCAGTTCTTC.